This T cell receptor (beta chain) stems from a study of low-dose radiotherapy and immunotherapy resistance in tumors. Study-wide context: A dose of 0.5 Gy per fraction was delivered to Cohort 1 every 2 weeks, for a total of 6.5 Gy.

The CDR3 has 12 amino acids. V was shortened by 3 bases and J by 2 bases, with 7 bases between the two germline ends. From germline, CDR1 is SQVTM and CDR2 ANQGSEA. Regarding time point: after trial treatment. Treatment reported: LDRT plus nivolumab, ipilimumab, low-dose cyclophosphamide and aspirin (RACIN trial). TRAV and TRBV primers primed cDNA for both TCRalpha and TCRbeta. The authors amplified TCRs for about 20 PCR cycles with a constant-region primer and a V-primer adapter. In vitro transcription amplified the mRNA that had been isolated. Using its own MiXCR run on the reads, TCRdb lists one record per CDR3 protein. The sample yields tens of thousands of distinct CDR3 sequences, 25% to 30% seen once. There are many counts of this clonotype.

This material consisted of PBMCs, taken after low-dose radiotherapy plus immunotherapy. The rearrangement joins TRBV29-1 to TRBJ1-1, with no clear D. The TCR originated in a male donor with prostate cancer. The CDR3 is CSVDWGNTEAFF. Written as DNA, the CDR3 is TGCAGCGTTGATTGGGGAAACACTGAAGCTTTCTTT.